The 16 T cell receptor beta chains listed next were all sequenced from one sample in a study of cytomegalovirus exposure and HLA in healthy donors. The PCR had 60 Vbeta and 13 Jbeta primers. The method was immunoSEQ multiplex PCR; TCRdb's version includes in-frame clones alone and lacks a portion of them. The sample shows roughly 130,000 clones, around 83% of them seen only once. Sequencing was carried out using PBMCs. Source of these receptors: a young woman in good health and CMV-seropositive.

The chain links TRBV28 to TRBJ1-2; TRBD1 might be the D (5 bases). V gave up 6 bases and J gave up 7 bases, with 18 bases separating them. The length of the CDR3 is 14 residues. CDR1 MDHEN and CDR2 SYDVKM come from the germline V gene. CDR3 sequence reads: CASSRNSGGSGYTF. The CDR3 nucleotides are TGTGCCAGCAGCCGAAACTCGGGGGGAAGTGGCTACACCTTC.

This chain joins TRBV21-1 and TRBJ2-4; TRBD1, as called in the table, went unchecked against the DNA. TRBV21-1 has pseudogene status. This CDR3 spans 15 amino acids. As DNA, the CDR3 is TGTGCCGGTGGAGACAGGGTTAAAGCCAAAAACATTCAGTACTTC. It translates to CAGGDRVKAKNIQYF.

A note on this clone: At one end, the junction sequence differs from germline, possibly due to a read error. The gene calls are TRBV7-9 and TRBJ2-1; 7 bases match TRBD1. The CDR3 has 13 amino acids. Germline assignment: CDR1 SEHNR and CDR2 FQNEAQ (reference sequence). CDR3 in amino acids: CSSSPPGGNEQFF. CDR3 DNA sequence: TGTTCCAGCAGCCCCCCAGGGGGCAATGAGCAGTTCTTC.

The chain uses TRBV2 and TRBJ1-4; 8 nucleotides align to TRBD1. The J segment lost 3 bases and the V segment lost 7 bases, leaving 7 bases of the junction unmatched. The CDR3 is made up of 15 amino acids. Germline-derived CDR1 and CDR2 are SNHLY and FYNNEI. The CDR3 region is CASTKTGGPNEKLFF. The CDR3 region has the DNA TGTGCCAGCACTAAAACAGGGGGGCCTAATGAAAAACTGTTTTTT.

The chain uses TRBV6-5 and TRBJ2-3; D remains ambiguous. This CDR3 is 12 amino acids long. Trimming pared 6 bases from V and 0 bases from J, leaving 4 bases between. Germline assignment: CDR1 MNHEY and CDR2 SVGAGI. The CDR3 DNA follows: TGTGCCAGCAGATCTAGCACAGATACGCAGTATTTT. Protein product: CASRSSTDTQYF.

CDR3 nucleotide sequence: TGTGCCAGCAGTGCGTTAACTAGCGTTAGCACAGATACGCAGTATTTT. Protein product: CASSALTSVSTDTQYF. The genes are TRBV2 and TRBJ2-3; 7 bases match TRBD2. The CDR3 is 16 amino acids. V lost 4 bases to trimming and J lost 0 bases; unmatched junction nucleotides: 7. Germline lookup yields CDR1 SNHLY and CDR2 FYNNEI.

The chain employs TRBV28 and TRBJ1-4; TRBD1 matches 8 bases. Trimming removed 8 bases from V and 7 bases from J; junction bases left unmatched: 3. The CDR3 extends over 12 amino acids. The V gene's germline CDR1 is MDHEN and CDR2 SYDVKM. The CDR3 region has the DNA TGTGCCAGCCGGCAGGGGGCTGAAAAACTGTTTTTT. Amino acids: CASRQGAEKLFF.

J is TRBJ1-6 and V is TRBV27; D is possibly TRBD1 (6 bases). V dropped 3 bases and J dropped 1 base, with 10 bases sitting between them. CDR1 is MNHEY, CDR2 SMNVEV, per germline (reference sequence). CDR3 length equals 16 residues. CDR3 protein: CASSFEQGSYNSPLHF. DNA of the CDR3: TGTGCCAGCAGTTTCGAACAGGGTTCCTATAATTCACCCCTCCACTTT.

The V gene is TRBV11-3, the J gene TRBJ2-1; D may be TRBD2 (6 bases). This CDR3 comprises 14 residues. V gave up 6 bases and J gave up 8 bases, with 17 bases separating them. Germline CDR1 SGHNT, CDR2 YENEEA. DNA for the CDR3: TGTGCCAGCAGTCCACTAGGGACGGGGGATGAGCAGTTCTTC. This encodes CASSPLGTGDEQFF.

As for this clone: Sequence at one end of the junction differs from germline and may be a read error. Different DNA sequences within this sample yield the same CDR3. The CDR3 here is CSSSLDSYGYTF. For the CDR3, the DNA is TGTTCCAGCAGCTTGGACAGCTATGGCTACACCTTC. The chain couples TRBV7-9 to TRBJ1-2, with D maybe TRBD1 (6 bases). The germline V gene has CDR1 SEHNR and CDR2 FQNEAQ (reference sequence). This CDR3 is 12 amino acids long.

The V gene is TRBV6-5, the J gene TRBJ1-6; TRBD1 matches 10 bases. J gave up 9 bases and V 3 bases, and 8 bases lay outside the gene matches. This CDR3 comprises 16 residues. Germline values: CDR1 MNHEY, CDR2 SVGAGI. The CDR3 sequence: CASSYTGTGEGSPLHF. The CDR3 DNA reads as TGTGCCAGCAGTTATACAGGGACAGGGGAAGGTTCACCCCTCCACTTT.

This rearrangement joins TRBV6-5 to TRBJ1-1; D perhaps matches TRBD1 (5 bases). The CDR3 totals 13 residues. The V and J ends lost 5 bases and 1 base respectively, with 8 bases between them. The germline V gene has CDR1 MNHEY and CDR2 SVGAGI. Written as DNA, the CDR3 is TGTGCCAGCAGTAATGGACAGAACACTGAAGCTTTCTTT. This translates into CASSNGQNTEAFF.

This CDR3 reads CASSATKAYNEQFF. In DNA, the CDR3 is TGTGCCAGCAGCGCAACTAAGGCCTACAATGAGCAGTTCTTC. This rearrangement joins TRBV13 to TRBJ2-1; no clear D gene. Between the trimmed V and J ends, which lost 5 bases and 2 bases, there was a span of 10 bases. The germline V gene encodes CDR1 PRHDT and CDR2 FYEKMQ (reference sequence). The CDR3 is 14 residues long.

This clone was seen only once. This chain links TRBV18 with TRBJ2-7; D may be TRBD1 (6 bases). In germline, CDR1 is KGHSH, CDR2 LQKENI. With 2 bases removed from V and 0 bases from J, the gap between germline ends came to 14 bases. This CDR3 comprises 16 residues. CDR3 sequence: CASSPEAGVNSYEQYF. The CDR3 DNA sequence: TGTGCCAGCTCACCAGAGGCAGGGGTTAACTCCTACGAGCAGTACTTC.

J is TRBJ2-7 and V is TRBV10-2, with no clear D. Trimming removed 3 bases from V and 4 bases from J, with 7 bases in between. There are 12 residues in the CDR3. In germline, CDR1 is WSHSY, CDR2 SAAADI. CDR3 nucleotides: TGCGCCAGCAGTGAACTGACTTACGAGCAGTACTTC. Its protein is CASSELTYEQYF.

This chain connects TRBV5-1 to TRBJ2-2; TRBD2 agrees at 7 bases. Germline loops: CDR1 SGHRS, CDR2 YFSETQ. Trimming removed 9 bases from V and 3 bases from J; junction bases left unmatched: 14. CDR3 length: 16 residues. The CDR3 sequence is CATTEKLAADTGELFF. Here the CDR3 DNA reads TGCGCCACCACAGAAAAGCTAGCGGCGGACACCGGGGAGCTGTTTTTT.